This T cell receptor beta chain stems from a study of cytotoxic CD8 clonotypes in ibrutinib-treated CLL. This clone was counted between two and nine times. The antigen is not known. Produced via immunoSEQ multiplex PCR; TCRdb's table is partial and in-frame only. This table has around 310,000 clones, almost 80% appearing once. Study observations and caveats: Baseline levels were approached again at progression, after clonality had risen at ibrutinib response.

CDR1 SGHDN and CDR2 FVKESK come from the germline V gene. V was trimmed by 6 bases and J by 4 bases, leaving 12 bases between them. There are 13 residues in the CDR3. Sample: PBMCs, taken before ibrutinib treatment. The chain joins TRBV14 to TRBJ1-2; no firm D call. This receptor was obtained from a human donor with chronic lymphocytic leukemia. The CDR3 protein is CASSHRRLYGYTF. The CDR3 DNA sequence: TGTGCCAGCAGTCATAGGAGACTCTATGGCTACACCTTC.